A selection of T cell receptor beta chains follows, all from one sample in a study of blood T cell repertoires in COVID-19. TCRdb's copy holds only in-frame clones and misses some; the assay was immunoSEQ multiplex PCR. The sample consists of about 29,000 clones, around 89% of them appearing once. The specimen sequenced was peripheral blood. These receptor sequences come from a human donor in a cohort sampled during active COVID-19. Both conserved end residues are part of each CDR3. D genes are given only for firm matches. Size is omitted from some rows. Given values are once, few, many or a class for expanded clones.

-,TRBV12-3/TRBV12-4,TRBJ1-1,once,CASSGGGNTEAFF,TGTGCCAGCAGTGGGGGGGGGAACACTGAAGCTTTCTTT
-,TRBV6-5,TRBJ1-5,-,CASSLGQTNQPQHF,TGTGCCAGCAGTCTCGGACAGACCAATCAGCCCCAGCATTTT
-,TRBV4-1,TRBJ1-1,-,CASSQGQSTEAFF,TGCGCCAGCAGCCAAGGACAGTCAACTGAAGCTTTCTTT
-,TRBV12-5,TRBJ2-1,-,CATSQGGSYNEQFF,TGTGCTACCAGCCAGGGGGGCTCCTACAATGAGCAGTTCTTC
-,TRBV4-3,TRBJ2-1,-,CASSQDWAGSHNEQFF,TGCGCCAGCAGCCAAGATTGGGCAGGGTCGCACAATGAGCAGTTCTTC
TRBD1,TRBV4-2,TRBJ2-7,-,CASSQESGGSYEQYF,TGTGCCAGCAGCCAAGAATCAGGGGGCTCCTACGAGCAGTACTTC
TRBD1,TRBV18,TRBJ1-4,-,CASSPGQAEKLFF,TGTGCCAGCTCACCCGGACAGGCTGAAAAACTGTTTTTT
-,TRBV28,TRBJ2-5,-,CASSLRERRETQYF,TGTGCCAGCAGTCTGCGAGAGAGGAGAGAGACCCAGTACTTC
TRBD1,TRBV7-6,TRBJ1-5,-,CASSLGTGGDWPQHF,TGTGCCAGCAGCTTAGGGACAGGGGGGGATTGGCCCCAGCATTTT
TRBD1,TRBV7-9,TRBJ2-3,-,CASTGTGSTDTQYF,TGTGCCAGCACCGGGACAGGGTCCACAGATACGCAGTATTTT
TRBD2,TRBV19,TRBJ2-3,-,CASSRTSGGEDTQYF,TGTGCCAGTAGCAGGACTAGCGGGGGGGAAGATACGCAGTATTTT
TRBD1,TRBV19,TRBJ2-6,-,CASSHIPGQGRPGANVLTF,TGTGCCAGTAGTCACATACCGGGACAGGGGAGGCCTGGGGCCAACGTCCTGACTTTC
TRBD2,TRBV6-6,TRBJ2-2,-,CASSLTVAGGSGGSGELFF,TGTGCCAGCAGTCTTACGGTTGCGGGAGGTAGCGGGGGGTCCGGGGAGCTGTTTTTT
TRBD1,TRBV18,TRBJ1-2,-,CASSRGQAYGYTF,TGTGCCAGCTCACGGGGACAGGCCTATGGCTACACCTTC
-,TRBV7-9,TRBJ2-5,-,CASLRTTGETQYF,TGTGCCAGCTTACGGACCACAGGGGAGACCCAGTACTTC
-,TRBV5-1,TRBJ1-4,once,CASSPGSATNEKLFF,TGCGCCAGCAGCCCCGGTTCGGCAACTAATGAAAAACTGTTTTTT
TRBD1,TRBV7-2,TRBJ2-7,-,CASSRPGTGIYEQYF,TGTGCCAGCAGCAGGCCCGGGACAGGGATTTACGAGCAGTACTTC
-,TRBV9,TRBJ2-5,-,CASSPGGGARETQYF,TGTGCCAGCAGCCCAGGAGGGGGGGCCAGGGAGACCCAGTACTTC
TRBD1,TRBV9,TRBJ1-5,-,CASSAGGRGQPQHF,TGTGCCAGCAGCGCAGGGGGGCGCGGCCAGCCCCAGCATTTT
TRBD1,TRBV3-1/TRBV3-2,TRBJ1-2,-,CASSPIKVPGQRPTNTF,TGTGCCAGCAGCCCGATAAAAGTGCCGGGACAGCGACCAACGAACACCTTC
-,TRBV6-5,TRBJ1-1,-,CASRIRGGAFF,TGTGCCAGCAGAATAAGGGGGGGCGCTTTCTTT
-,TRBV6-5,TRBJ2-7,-,CASSYGGAGEGYEQYF,TGTGCCAGCAGTTACGGGGGCGCAGGGGAGGGCTACGAGCAGTACTTC
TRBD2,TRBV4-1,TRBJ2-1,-,CASSRGTSGSNEQFF,TGCGCCAGCAGCCGGGGGACTAGCGGGAGCAATGAGCAGTTCTTC
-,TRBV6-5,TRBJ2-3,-,CASSPSMTGSRTQYF,TGTGCCAGCAGCCCCTCAATGACTGGATCCCGTACGCAGTATTTT
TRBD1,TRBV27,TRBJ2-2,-,CASRHRGQGPGELFF,TGTGCCAGCAGGCATAGGGGACAGGGCCCCGGGGAGCTGTTTTTT
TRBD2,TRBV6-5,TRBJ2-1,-,CASSQTSGGRNEQFF,TGTGCCAGCAGCCAAACTAGCGGGGGGAGGAATGAGCAGTTCTTC
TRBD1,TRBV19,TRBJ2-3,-,CASSEGQGFTDTQYF,TGTGCCAGTAGTGAAGGACAGGGGTTCACAGATACGCAGTATTTT
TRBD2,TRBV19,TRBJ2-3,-,CASSPPGLAPDTQYF,TGTGCCAGTAGTCCCCCTGGACTAGCTCCAGATACGCAGTATTTT
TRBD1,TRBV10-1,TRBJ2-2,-,CASTQVSLHGGQGAPGELFF,TGCGCCAGCACCCAGGTCTCCCTACACGGGGGACAGGGTGCGCCCGGGGAGCTGTTTTTT
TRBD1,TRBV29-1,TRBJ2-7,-,CSVKTGAFSYEQYF,TGCAGCGTTAAAACAGGGGCGTTCTCCTACGAGCAGTACTTC
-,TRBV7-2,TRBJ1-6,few,CASSPRGRLLHF,TGTGCCAGCAGCCCGCGGGGGAGGCTCCTCCACTTT
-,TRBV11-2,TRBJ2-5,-,CASSAHRETQYF,TGTGCCAGCAGCGCCCACCGGGAGACCCAGTACTTC
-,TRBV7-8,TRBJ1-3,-,CASSFLSGNTIYF,TGTGCCAGCAGCTTCCTCTCTGGAAACACCATATATTTT
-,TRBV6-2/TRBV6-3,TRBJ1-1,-,CASSYVVSTAEAFF,TGTGCCAGCAGTTACGTCGTTTCAACAGCTGAAGCTTTCTTT
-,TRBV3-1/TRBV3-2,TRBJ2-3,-,CASSLDFSSTDTQYF,TGTGCCAGCAGCCTGGACTTTTCTAGCACAGATACGCAGTATTTT
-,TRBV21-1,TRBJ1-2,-,CASDGLKPYGYTF,TGTGCCAGCGATGGCCTCAAACCCTATGGCTACACCTTC
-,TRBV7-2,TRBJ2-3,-,CASSTDKPRHTQYF,TGTGCCAGCAGCACAGATAAACCCCGGCATACGCAGTATTTT
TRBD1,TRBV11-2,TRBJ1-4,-,CASSSPRTGKKLFF,TGTGCCAGCAGCTCGCCGAGGACAGGGAAAAAACTGTTTTTT
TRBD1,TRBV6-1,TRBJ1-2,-,CASSETRGNYGYTF,TGTGCCAGCAGTGAAACCAGGGGGAACTATGGCTACACCTTC
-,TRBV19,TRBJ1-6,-,CASSIWANSPLHF,TGTGCCAGTAGTATATGGGCTAATTCACCCCTCCACTTT
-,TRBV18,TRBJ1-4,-,CASSSQEAATNEKLFF,TGTGCCAGCTCATCACAGGAGGCAGCAACTAATGAAAAACTGTTTTTT
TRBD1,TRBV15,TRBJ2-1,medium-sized,CATSRGQIHDEQFF,TGTGCCACCAGCAGGGGACAGATTCACGATGAGCAGTTCTTC
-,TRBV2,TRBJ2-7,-,CASRRQRLDEQYF,TGTGCCAGCAGACGACAGAGATTAGACGAGCAGTACTTC